This T cell receptor (beta chain) was obtained from a study of T cell repertoires in cytomegalovirus infection (dated by TCRdb to the late 2010s). With regard to the full study: Donor HLA type was relevant to the analysis, because carriage of CMV infection together with the matching HLA type was indicated by public TCR beta signatures. Overall study outcomes, separate from this receptor: Carriers of CMV infection plus the relevant HLA type were discriminated by the cumulative frequency of public TCR beta family members in the study cohort and in an independent roughly 340-donor cohort. In the ex vivo response, HLA-C-restricted CMV-specific TCR beta clonotypes were dominant, and in two of eight donors the single most frequent clonotype came from this HLA-C-restricted group.

The listed sequencing device is Illumina HiSeq 1500. The raw public reads went through TCRdb reprocessing: fastp at Q25, MiXCR clone calling, in-frame beta chains kept. For every CDR3 protein sequence, its rows merge into one entry that carries the most common genes and DNA. The sample table holds 300,000 or so distinct CDR3 sequences, of which 9.6% were seen once. Over 2.5% of the sample goes to the ten largest clones. The germline V gene encodes CDR1 SGHTA and CDR2 FQGNSA. The CDR3 runs 14 amino acids, cysteine and phenylalanine included. Only the CDR3 DNA stays, 42 bases, in frame from base 1. V is pruned by 5 bases and J by 6 bases, leaving 8 bases of the junction without a gene match. The sample holds many counts of this clonotype. Its binding antigen is unknown. No per-base quality is available; no much larger clone lies one base away.

The clonotype was recovered from a human donor in good health (CMV status not recorded). Some clones in this sample may be carry-over from other donors' samples. In this chain, TRBV7-2 is recombined with TRBJ1-2; the junction holds 8 bases that match TRBD1. Sample: PBMCs. The CDR3: CASSQGAHYDGYTF. The DNA reads as follows: TGTGCCAGCAGCCAGGGGGCCCACTATGATGGCTACACCTTC.